This T cell receptor (beta chain) emerged from a study of CD8 T cells in Susac syndrome. The authors reverse transcribed roughly 0.45 to 1 ug RNA with random hexamers. A multiplex approach, immunoSEQ multiplex PCR, amplified TCR beta CDR3 across 54 Vbeta and 13 Jbeta. TCRdb reprocessed the immunoSEQ multiplex PCR reads via MiXCR and lists one record per CDR3 protein. The data contain 150,000 to 200,000 distinct CDR3 sequences, more than 90% of them singletons. Germline V CDR1 and CDR2: MRHNA, SNTAGT. Deletions cut 5 bases from V and 4 bases from J, with 12 bases between. This CDR3 contains 14 residues. Healthy donors constituted the controls, which were matched for age and sex. Negative isolation yielded CD8+ and CD4+ T cells; FACS enriched TEMRA cells.

The source is a human donor in good health. Sequenced sample: CD4+ T cells from PBMCs. The chain combines TRBV6-4 with TRBJ2-1, with TRBD2 as a possible D gene (6 bases). The CDR3 protein is CASSPRDDYNEQFF. CDR3 sequence (DNA): TGTGCCAGCAGTCCGCGGGACGATTACAATGAGCAGTTCTTC.